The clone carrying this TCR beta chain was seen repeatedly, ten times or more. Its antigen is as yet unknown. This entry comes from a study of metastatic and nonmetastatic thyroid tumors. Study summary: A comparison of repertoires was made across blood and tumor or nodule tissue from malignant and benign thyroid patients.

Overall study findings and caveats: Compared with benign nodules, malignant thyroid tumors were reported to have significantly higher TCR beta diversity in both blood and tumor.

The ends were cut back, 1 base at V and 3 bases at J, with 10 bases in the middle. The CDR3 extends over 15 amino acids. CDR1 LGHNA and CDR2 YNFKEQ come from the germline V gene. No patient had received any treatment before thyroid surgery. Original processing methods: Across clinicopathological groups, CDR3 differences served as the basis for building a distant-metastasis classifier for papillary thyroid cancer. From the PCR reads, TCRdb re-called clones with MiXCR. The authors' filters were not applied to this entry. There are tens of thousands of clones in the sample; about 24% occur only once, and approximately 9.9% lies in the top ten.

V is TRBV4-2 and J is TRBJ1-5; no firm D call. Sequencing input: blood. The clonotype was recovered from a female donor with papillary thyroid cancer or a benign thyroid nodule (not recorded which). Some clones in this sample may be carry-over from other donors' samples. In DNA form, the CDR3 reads TGTGCCAGCAGCCAAGTAGAAAGGAACAATCAGCCCCAGCATTTT. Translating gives CASSQVERNNQPQHF.